The 25 T cell receptor beta chains reported below all come from one sample, sequenced in a study of shared clonotypes between healthy human individuals. TCRdb's copy holds only in-frame clones and misses some; the assay was immunoSEQ multiplex PCR. The sample carries a few hundred thousand clones, around 80% recorded once. The material sequenced was PBMCs. These receptors were obtained from a woman in her thirties or forties in good health. Some clones in this sample may be carry-over from other donors' samples.

This clone has a handful of counts. At one boundary the junction diverges from the germline segment, which might be a read error. The V call is TRBV9, the J call TRBJ2-2; tentative D call: TRBD1 (6 bases). Germline-derived CDR1 and CDR2 are SGDLS and YYNGEE. CDR3 length equals 17 residues. DNA of the CDR3: TGTACCAGCAGCGTAGCTCGAGGGGGTGGAAACACCGGGGAGCTGTTTTTT. Translating gives CTSSVARGGGNTGELFF.

V is TRBV7-9 and J is TRBJ2-5; D is perhaps TRBD1 or TRBD2 (5 bases each). The J call may be faulty, since TRBJ2-7 better matches the DNA end. CDR1 is SEHNR, CDR2 FQNEAQ, per germline (reference sequence). CDR3 length: 16 residues. The CDR3 coding sequence is TGTGCCAGCAGCTTAAAATCAGGGAGTCCCTCCTACGAGCAGTACTTC. Translated: CASSLKSGSPSYEQYF.

This chain connects TRBV19 to TRBJ2-4; 7 positions agree with TRBD1. The CDR3 is 16 residues long. Germline CDR1 LNHDA, CDR2 SQIVND (reference sequence). V gave up 4 bases and J gave up 0 bases; unmatched junction bases: 6. The CDR3 region has the DNA TGTGCCAGTAGTAAACAGGGGAGACTAGCCAAAAACATTCAGTACTTC. Protein: CASSKQGRLAKNIQYF.

The rearrangement links TRBV29-1 to TRBJ2-5; TRBD2 agrees at 14 bases. This CDR3 has 14 amino acids. The germline V gene has CDR1 SQVTM and CDR2 ANQGSEA. V was pared by 6 bases and J by 5 bases, with 5 bases of the junction left unmatched. As DNA, the CDR3 is TGCAGCGTCTCTGGGACTAGCGGGAGTGAGACCCAGTACTTC. The encoded protein is CSVSGTSGSETQYF.

This clone has more than one count but fewer than ten. The chain couples TRBV4-2 to TRBJ2-1; tentatively, D is TRBD2 (6 bases). Germline CDR1 LGHNA, CDR2 YNFKEQ. V was trimmed by 4 bases and J by 10 bases, leaving 23 bases between them. This CDR3 contains 16 residues. The CDR3 nucleotides are TGTGCCAGCAGCCGGCTCTTAGGGACTCGGGGCGTGGAGCAGTTCTTC. This gives the protein CASSRLLGTRGVEQFF.

The CDR3 is CASRQGAREKLFF. In DNA form, the CDR3 reads TGTGCCAGCCGACAGGGGGCGCGTGAAAAACTGTTTTTT. The rearrangement links TRBV27 to TRBJ1-4, with 10 bases aligning to TRBD1. V shed 8 bases, J shed 7 bases, and the junction held 4 bases outside the gene matches. The CDR3 is made up of 13 amino acids. Germline loops: CDR1 MNHEY, CDR2 SMNVEV (reference sequence).

V usage is TRBV18 and J usage is TRBJ2-1, with D possibly TRBD2 on 6 matching bases. The V end lost 4 bases, the J end lost 4 bases, and 11 bases lay between the germline ends. This CDR3 has 14 amino acids. The germline gives CDR1 KGHSH, CDR2 LQKENI. The CDR3 DNA follows: TGTGCCAGCTCACGAGCGGGCACGTACAATGAGCAGTTCTTC. Translation: CASSRAGTYNEQFF.

J is TRBJ2-5 and V is TRBV4-3, with TRBD2 identical over 12 bases. CDR3 length equals 17 residues. CDR1 and CDR2 from the germline V gene are LGHNA and YSLEER. J was trimmed by 4 bases and V by 4 bases; bases with no gene match: 10. CDR3 in DNA: TGCGCCAGCAGCCCTTCATATCTAGCGGGAGGGTTAGAGACCCAGTACTTC. This encodes CASSPSYLAGGLETQYF.

Many counts were recorded for this clone. This sequence joins TRBV18 and TRBJ2-3; D is perhaps TRBD1 or TRBD2 (5 bases each). CDR3 size: 14 residues. The germline V gene has CDR1 KGHSH and CDR2 LQKENI. V gave up 6 bases and J gave up 5 bases, with 15 bases separating them. CDR3 protein: CASSSGTAGDTQYF. The CDR3 DNA is TGTGCCAGCTCCTCCGGGACCGCGGGAGATACGCAGTATTTT.

This chain joins TRBV18 and TRBJ2-1; no clear D. Germline V gene data show CDR1 as KGHSH and CDR2 as LQKENI. The CDR3 sequence is 16 residues long. The V end lost 0 bases, the J end lost 0 bases, and 9 bases lay between the germline ends. CDR3 loop: CASSPPRRSSYNEQFF. CDR3 coding DNA: TGTGCCAGCTCACCACCCCGGCGCAGCTCCTACAATGAGCAGTTCTTC.

The V gene is TRBV30, the J gene TRBJ2-5, with 7 nucleotides matching TRBD1. The V segment lost 2 bases and the J segment 5 bases; nucleotides outside the gene matches: 5. Germline loops: CDR1 GTSNPN, CDR2 SVGIG (reference sequence). The CDR3 runs 13 residues. The CDR3 sequence is CAWSSLTGETQYF. In nucleotides, the CDR3 is TGTGCCTGGAGTTCGCTGACAGGGGAGACCCAGTACTTC.

V usage is TRBV25-1 and J usage is TRBJ2-5; D may match TRBD1 or TRBD2 (5 bases each). CDR1 and CDR2 (germline): MGHDK, SYGVNS. CDR3 length equals 14 residues. Between the trimmed V and J ends, which lost 3 bases and 3 bases, there was a span of 11 bases. CDR3 loop: CASSDRGREETQYF. The CDR3 DNA follows: TGTGCCAGCAGTGACCGGGGCAGGGAAGAGACCCAGTACTTC.

This chain connects TRBV27 to TRBJ1-2; D perhaps matches TRBD1 (6 bases). There are 15 residues in the CDR3. Germline V lookup: CDR1 MNHEY, CDR2 SMNVEV (reference sequence). V shed 0 bases and J shed 8 bases, with 16 bases lying between them. CDR3 DNA sequence: TGTGCCAGCAGTTTATCCCCCTCCGGGGGCGGAGGCTACACCTTC. The encoded protein is CASSLSPSGGGGYTF.

The V call is TRBV27, the J call TRBJ2-3, with TRBD1 matching over 8 bases. V was clipped by 1 base and J by 1 base; unmatched bases: 7. CDR1 is MNHEY, CDR2 SMNVEV, per germline (reference sequence). This CDR3 spans 17 amino acids. DNA of the CDR3: TGTGCCAGCAGTTTATGGGCAGGGGGCGGTGGCACAGATACGCAGTATTTT. Its translation is CASSLWAGGGGTDTQYF.

The chain couples TRBV5-1 to TRBJ1-2; 8 bases line up with TRBD1. Germline loops: CDR1 SGHRS, CDR2 YFSETQ. The CDR3 is 14 amino acids. The V and J ends lost 4 bases and 5 bases, in that order; junction bases with no gene match: 7. The CDR3 protein is CASSLPGGAYGYTF. For the CDR3, the DNA is TGCGCCAGCAGCCTGCCAGGGGGCGCTTATGGCTACACCTTC.

This chain connects TRBV2 to TRBJ1-4; the D gene is possibly TRBD1 (6 bases). Germline V CDR1 and CDR2: SNHLY, FYNNEI. CDR3 length: 14 residues. The V gene lost 10 bases and the J gene lost 0 bases, with 12 bases spanning the gap. This CDR3 reads CATSGTTTNEKLFF. The CDR3 DNA reads as TGTGCCACATCAGGGACAACAACTAATGAAAAACTGTTTTTT.

The chain couples TRBV7-2 to TRBJ1-2; D unclear. The CDR3 runs to 17 residues. Deletions cut 2 bases from V and 4 bases from J, with 20 bases between. Germline CDR1 is SGHTA and CDR2 is FQGNSA. The CDR3 loop is CASSLTVVRTRGYGYTF. As DNA, the CDR3 is TGTGCCAGCAGCTTAACGGTGGTCAGGACTCGTGGCTATGGCTACACCTTC.

This rearrangement joins TRBV6-4 to TRBJ1-2, with D possibly matching TRBD1 (6 bases). CDR1 and CDR2 (germline): MRHNA, SNTAGT. Trimming removed 6 bases at V and 4 bases at J, with 15 bases between. This CDR3 is 14 amino acids long. CDR3 sequence: CASRENGGLYGYTF. The CDR3 bases are TGTGCCAGCAGGGAAAACGGGGGGCTCTATGGCTACACCTTC.

The chain uses TRBV7-3 and TRBJ2-1; tentatively, D is TRBD1 or TRBD2 (5 bases each). This CDR3 comprises 13 residues. Germline-derived CDR1 and CDR2 are SGHTA and FQGTGA. V was shortened by 5 bases and J by 5 bases, with 10 bases between the two germline ends. CDR3: CASSRGPHNEQFF. The CDR3 nucleotides read TGTGCCAGCAGCAGGGGACCGCACAATGAGCAGTTCTTC. Combining the CDR3 with reference TRBV7-3 and TRBJ2-1 gives the whole variable domain GAGVSQTPSNKVTEKGKYVELRCDPISGHTALYWYRQSLGQGPEFLIYFQGTGAADDSGLPNDRFFAVRPEGSVSTLKIQRTERGDSAVYLCASSRGPHNEQFFGPGTRLTVL.

This clone was detected only once. CDR3 sequence reads: CASSRLGLAQETQYF. The DNA of the CDR3 is TGCGCCAGCAGCCGACTAGGACTAGCGCAAGAGACCCAGTACTTC. The gene calls are TRBV4-1 and TRBJ2-5; TRBD2 matches 9 bases. The J segment lost 2 bases and the V segment lost 4 bases, leaving 5 bases of the junction unmatched. This CDR3 spans 15 amino acids. From germline, CDR1 is MGHRA and CDR2 YSYEKL.

The rearrangement joins TRBV28 to TRBJ1-4; 7 nucleotides align to TRBD1. V gave up 9 bases and J gave up 4 bases; unmatched junction bases: 8. This CDR3 region has 14 residues. Looked up from germline, CDR1 is MDHEN and CDR2 is SYDVKM. This CDR3 is CASTLQGINEKLFF. The CDR3 DNA follows: TGTGCCAGTACACTACAGGGGATTAATGAAAAACTGTTTTTT. Variable domain in full (rest from reference TRBV28 and TRBJ1-4): DVKVTQSSRYLVKRTGEKVFLECVQDMDHENMFWYRQDPGLGLRLIYFSYDVKMKEKGDIPEGYSVSREKKERFSLILESASTNQTSMYLCASTLQGINEKLFFGSGTQLSVL.

The chain recombines TRBV4-1 with TRBJ1-4; no reliable D call. V lost 2 bases to trimming and J lost 10 bases, with 17 bases between them. This CDR3 region has 15 residues. Germline CDR1 and CDR2: MGHRA and YSYEKL. The CDR3 DNA follows: TGCGCCAGCAGCCAACTTACCAACACCCGAGGAAAACTGTTTTTT. This gives the protein CASSQLTNTRGKLFF.

The chain carries TRBV5-1 and TRBJ2-7; 7 nucleotides agree with TRBD1. With 6 bases clipped from V and 3 bases from J, the junction kept 6 bases outside the gene matches. CDR1 and CDR2 (germline): SGHRS, YFSETQ. This CDR3 has 13 amino acids. CDR3 DNA sequence: TGCGCCAGCACTCCGGGACAGAGCTACGAGCAGTACTTC. The encoded protein is CASTPGQSYEQYF. The whole variable domain, filled in from reference TRBV5-1 and TRBJ2-7, reads KAGVTQTPRYLIKTRGQQVTLSCSPISGHRSVSWYQQTPGQGLQFLFEYFSETQRNKGNFPGRFSGRQFSNSRSEMNVSTLELGDSALYLCASTPGQSYEQYFGPGTRLTVT.

This chain uses TRBV30 with TRBJ1-2; the D is unclear. The CDR3 is 12 amino acids. Trimming took 0 bases from V and 4 from J, leaving 6 bases between them. Looked up from germline, CDR1 is GTSNPN and CDR2 is SVGIG (reference sequence). The CDR3 DNA reads TGTGCCTGGAGTGTAAACAGCTATGGCTACACCTTC. It translates to CAWSVNSYGYTF.

This clone appeared a few times. This rearrangement joins TRBV7-2 to TRBJ1-1, with 8 bases fitting TRBD1. V was clipped by 0 bases and J by 10 bases; unmatched bases: 4. The CDR3 extends over 13 amino acids. Germline V gives CDR1 SGHTA, CDR2 FQGNSA. The CDR3 loop is CASSLAGQGSAFF. The CDR3 DNA reads as TGTGCCAGCAGCTTAGCAGGACAGGGTTCAGCTTTCTTT.